One T cell receptor beta chain is described in this entry. In the original analysis: Reference gene primer amplification in the assay estimated nucleated cell counts. Using immunoSEQ multiplex PCR, the repertoire was profiled, and TCRdb retains in-frame clones only, with some absent. The DNA gave D and trimming, while V, J and clone size come from that table. This sample has under 200,000 clones, with approximately 87% found just once. This sample was included in a study of blood T cell repertoires in COVID-19. As for the study in general: Sample material is recorded as cDNA or gDNA derived from T cells, B-cell-depleted T cells, or PBMCs.

Everyone who took part was about 18 to 89 years old, and they came from about two dozen US areas. Which cohort a participant joined came from the clinical history participants gave. The trim removed 4 bases at V and 4 bases at J, leaving 9 bases unmatched. The CDR3 covers 16 residues. CDR1 is MNHEY, CDR2 SVGAGI, per germline. The chain has TRBV6-5 and TRBJ1-1, with 10 bases aligning to TRBD1. This sequence originates from a woman aged 50 to 60 who had recovered from COVID-19. The source material was PBMCs or T cells enriched from blood (not recorded which). The CDR3 sequence is CASSSRDRGISTEAFF. CDR3 DNA sequence: TGTGCCAGCAGTTCCCGGGACAGGGGCATTAGCACTGAAGCTTTCTTT.